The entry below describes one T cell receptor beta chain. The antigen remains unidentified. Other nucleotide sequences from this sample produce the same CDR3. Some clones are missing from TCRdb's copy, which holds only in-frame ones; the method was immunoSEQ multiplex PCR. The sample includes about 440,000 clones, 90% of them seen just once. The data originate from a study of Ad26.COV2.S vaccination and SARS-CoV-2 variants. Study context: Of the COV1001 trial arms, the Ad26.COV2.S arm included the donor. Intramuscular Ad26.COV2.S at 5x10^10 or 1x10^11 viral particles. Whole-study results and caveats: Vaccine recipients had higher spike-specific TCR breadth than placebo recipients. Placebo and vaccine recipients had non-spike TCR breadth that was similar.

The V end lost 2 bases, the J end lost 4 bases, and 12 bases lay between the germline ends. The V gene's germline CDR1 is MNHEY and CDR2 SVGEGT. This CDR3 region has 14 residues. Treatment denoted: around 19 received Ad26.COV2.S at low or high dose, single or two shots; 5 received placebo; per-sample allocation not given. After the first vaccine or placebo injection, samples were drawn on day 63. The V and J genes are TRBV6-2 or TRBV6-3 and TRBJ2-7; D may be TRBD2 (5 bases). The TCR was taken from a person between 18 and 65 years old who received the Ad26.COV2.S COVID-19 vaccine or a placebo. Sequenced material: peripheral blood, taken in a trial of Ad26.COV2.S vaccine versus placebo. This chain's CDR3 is CASSYDRGLYEQYF. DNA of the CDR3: TGTGCCAGCAGTTACGACCGGGGATTATACGAGCAGTACTTC.